This is a list of T cell receptor beta chains from one sample in a study of cytomegalovirus exposure and HLA in healthy donors. Method: immunoSEQ multiplex PCR; TCRdb's copy keeps in-frame clones and lacks some. The sample carries about 260,000 clones, about four fifths recorded once. The sample was PBMCs. The origin of the receptors is a middle-aged woman in good health and CMV-seropositive. Both conserved end residues are part of each CDR3. D genes are given only for firm matches. Clone size is shown for a subset of rows, as once, few, many or a class of expanded clone.

V	J	D	size	DNA	CDR3
TRBV2	TRBJ2-7	TRBD1	.	TGTGCCAGCAGGGGACAGATCTACGAGCAGTACTTC	CASRGQIYEQYF
TRBV11-1	TRBJ2-1	.	.	TGTGCCAGCAGCAGAGGTATCGCGGATGAGCAGTTCTTC	CASSRGIADEQFF
TRBV10-3	TRBJ2-5	TRBD2	.	TGTGCCATCAGTGAAGCTGGACTAGCGGGAAGAGAGACCCAGTACTTC	CAISEAGLAGRETQYF
TRBV6-5	TRBJ1-2	.	few	TGTGCCAGCAGTTACCGTGTAGAATTAAACTTAGGCTACACCTTC	CASSYRVELNLGYTF
TRBV28	TRBJ2-1	.	.	TGTGCCAGCAGTTCCGGACAAGGCGGGGCGAGAGATGGTGAGCAGTTCTTC	CASSSGQGGARDGEQFF
TRBV18	TRBJ1-5	TRBD1	.	TGTGCCAGCTCACCTTCTCGACAGGGGCCTAGCAATCAGCCCCAGCATTTT	CASSPSRQGPSNQPQHF
TRBV11-2	TRBJ2-3	TRBD1	.	TGTGCCAGCAGCAAACAGGGGACCACAGATACGCAGTATTTT	CASSKQGTTDTQYF
TRBV6-5	TRBJ1-6	.	.	TGTGCCTCTCAGGCGGGAATCGGTTCACCCCTCCACTTT	CASQAGIGSPLHF
TRBV5-4	TRBJ2-1	TRBD2	once	TGTGCCAGCAGCTTGAAACTAGCGGGAGTAGATGAGCAGTTCTTC	CASSLKLAGVDEQFF
TRBV9	TRBJ2-3	TRBD2	.	TGTGCCAGCAGCGTTAGCGGGTTCACAGATACGCAGTATTTT	CASSVSGFTDTQYF
TRBV25-1	TRBJ1-2	.	.	TGTGCCAGCAGTGCCCTCTTGGGGCAAGACAACTATGGCTACACCTTC	CASSALLGQDNYGYTF
TRBV4-2	TRBJ2-7	.	.	TGTGCCAGCAGCCAGGTGGGAGGCGAGCAGTACTTC	CASSQVGGEQYF
TRBV11-3	TRBJ2-1	.	.	TGTGCCAGCAGCCCCAGCGGAGACCCTTACAATGAGCAGTTCTTC	CASSPSGDPYNEQFF
TRBV5-6	TRBJ2-3	.	.	TGTGCCAGCAGCTCACAGGGTTCAGATACGCAGTATTTT	CASSSQGSDTQYF
TRBV6-1	TRBJ1-2	TRBD1	.	TGTGCCAGCAGTGATCCGGGACAGGGGTCATCTTTGTATGGCTACACCTTC	CASSDPGQGSSLYGYTF
TRBV29-1	TRBJ1-2	.	.	TGCAGCGTTGAGAGCGGGGAGGTCTATGGCTACACCTTC	CSVESGEVYGYTF
TRBV9	TRBJ1-3	TRBD1	.	TGTGCCAGCAGTGTAGGACAGGGGGCTAGAAACACCATATATTTT	CASSVGQGARNTIYF
TRBV18	TRBJ2-1	.	.	TGTGCCAGCTCACCAGCGGGGAGTGGGGGCAATGAGCAGTTCTTC	CASSPAGSGGNEQFF
TRBV7-3	TRBJ2-1	.	.	TGTGCCAGCAGCTCTAAAGGGGTCTTC	CASSSKGVF
TRBV6-6	TRBJ2-3	.	.	TGTGCCAGCAGTTACCATAGCGGAAGCACAGATACGCAGTATTTT	CASSYHSGSTDTQYF
TRBV28	TRBJ1-2	.	.	TGTGCCAGCAGTCCACTCACCGGGACAAGCTACACCTTC	CASSPLTGTSYTF
TRBV6-5	TRBJ1-2	.	.	TGTGCCAGCAGCCACAGGGAAAACTATGGCTACACCTTC	CASSHRENYGYTF
TRBV28	TRBJ2-7	.	.	TGTGCCAGTACACAAGCGCCCTACTACGAGCAGTACTTC	CASTQAPYYEQYF
TRBV30	TRBJ1-5	.	.	TGTGCCTGGAGTCCCGAAAACACTCAGCCCCAGCATTTT	CAWSPENTQPQHF
TRBV28	TRBJ2-1	.	.	TGTGCCAGCAGTTCCCCGGACTTCTACAATGAGCAGTTCTTC	CASSSPDFYNEQFF
TRBV28	TRBJ1-3	.	.	TGTGCCAGCAGTCGCTTGGGGGGACCCTCTGGAAACACCATATATTTT	CASSRLGGPSGNTIYF
TRBV10-3	TRBJ1-2	.	.	TGTGCCATCAGTGAGGGGGGGATCGACTATGGCTACACCTTC	CAISEGGIDYGYTF
TRBV6-5	TRBJ2-1	.	.	TGTGCCAGCAGTGCCCCTAATGTGCAGTTCTTC	CASSAPNVQFF
TRBV7-9	TRBJ2-7	TRBD1	.	TGTGCCAGCAGCTTAGACCGGACAGGGTTTGACGAGCAGTACTTC	CASSLDRTGFDEQYF
TRBV27	TRBJ2-1	TRBD2	.	TGTGCCAGCAGTCGCCTAGCGGGAGTAGACTACAATGAGCAGTTCTTC	CASSRLAGVDYNEQFF
TRBV10-3	TRBJ1-6	TRBD1	.	TGTGCCATCAGTGGGACAGGGGACAATTCACCCCTCCACTTT	CAISGTGDNSPLHF
TRBV7-2	TRBJ2-7	TRBD1	.	TGTGCCAGCAGCTCCCGCGGGACAGGGGGTTCCTACGAGCAGTACTTC	CASSSRGTGGSYEQYF
TRBV20-1	TRBJ2-7	.	.	TGCAGTGCTAGGGGAGACTACGAGCAGTACTTC	CSARGDYEQYF
TRBV18	TRBJ2-7	TRBD2	.	TGTGCCAGCTCACCAGGGACTAGCGCCTCCTACGAGCAGTACTTC	CASSPGTSASYEQYF
TRBV7-6	TRBJ2-1	TRBD2	.	TGTGCCAGCAGCTTGCTTAGCGGGAGTGGGGAGCAGTTCTTC	CASSLLSGSGEQFF
TRBV7-2	TRBJ2-2	.	.	TGTGCCAGCAGCTTGGTAAAGGTCGGGGGACCGAACACCGGGGAGCTGTTTTTT	CASSLVKVGGPNTGELFF
TRBV4-1	TRBJ2-1	TRBD2	many	TGCGCCAGCAGCCGGACCCTCGGAACTAGCGGGGATATCAATGAGCAGTTCTTC	CASSRTLGTSGDINEQFF
TRBV5-4	TRBJ2-2	TRBD1	.	TGTGCCAGCAGCCAGGGACAGCTAAACACCGGGGAGCTGTTTTTT	CASSQGQLNTGELFF
TRBV5-5	TRBJ2-7	TRBD2	.	TGTGCCAGCAGCTCCACTAGCGGCCCCTACGAGCAGTACTTC	CASSSTSGPYEQYF
TRBV5-1	TRBJ2-5	TRBD1	few	TGCGCCAGCAGCTTGATACAGGGGGCGGGGGAGACCCAGTACTTC	CASSLIQGAGETQYF
TRBV6-6	TRBJ2-5	TRBD2	.	TGTGCCAGCAGTCCCCGGCTAGCGGGAGGGTTAGAGACCCAGTACTTC	CASSPRLAGGLETQYF
TRBV27	TRBJ2-2	TRBD1	.	TGTGCCAGCAGTCGTGAGACAGGGGGCGTCAGGGGGGAGCTGTTTTTT	CASSRETGGVRGELFF
TRBV15	TRBJ1-2	TRBD1	.	TGTGCCACCAGCTCGCGGACAGGAGACTATGGCTACACCTTC	CATSSRTGDYGYTF
TRBV18	TRBJ2-1	TRBD2	once	TGTGCCAGCTCACCTCTAGCGGGTTGGGGCAATGAGCAGTTCTTC	CASSPLAGWGNEQFF
TRBV4-3	TRBJ2-7	.	.	TGCGCCAGCAGCCAAGAAGACTTCGGATACGAGCAGTACTTC	CASSQEDFGYEQYF
TRBV13	TRBJ2-1	.	once	TGTGCCAGCAGCTTATTGATGTCAGGGTTAGGCAATGAGCAGTTCTTC	CASSLLMSGLGNEQFF
TRBV7-2	TRBJ2-3	TRBD2	.	TGTGCCAGCCGGATAACTAGCGTCCGCACAGATACGCAGTATTTT	CASRITSVRTDTQYF
TRBV21-1	TRBJ2-1	.	.	TGTGCCAGCAGAACCTCAAGCCCCCCTTCTCTCGACAGGAGAGGGGGGTTCTTC	CASRTSSPPSLDRRGGFF
TRBV27	TRBJ2-7	.	.	TGTGCCAGCAGTTCGACCTCCCGCGGTGGCCAGCAGTACTTC	CASSSTSRGGQQYF
TRBV2	TRBJ1-2	TRBD1	.	TGTGCCAGCTGCCGGGACAGCGTCAAACTAAACTATGGCTACACCTTC	CASCRDSVKLNYGYTF
TRBV14	TRBJ1-2	.	.	TGTGCCAGCAGCCAAGTCCGGGGATCCTATGGCTACACCTTC	CASSQVRGSYGYTF
TRBV28	TRBJ2-1	.	.	TGTGCCAGCAGCCAAAGACAGAACAATGAGCAGTTCTTC	CASSQRQNNEQFF
TRBV5-1	TRBJ1-4	.	once	TGCGCCAGCAGCTTGGGACAGCCGATTACTAATGAAAAACTGTTTTTT	CASSLGQPITNEKLFF
TRBV28	TRBJ2-7	.	.	TGTTCCACGCGGGGCGTACACTACGAGCAGTACTTC	CSTRGVHYEQYF
TRBV18	TRBJ2-2	TRBD2	.	TGTGCCAGCTCACCAGCGGGAGGGCTCACCGGGGAGCTGTTTTTT	CASSPAGGLTGELFF
TRBV7-9	TRBJ1-1	.	.	TGTTCCAGCAGCTTAGGGTCAGTGGTGGCTGAAGCTTTCTTT	CSSSLGSVVAEAFF
TRBV4-2	TRBJ2-3	TRBD2	.	TGTGCCAGCAGCCAAGACCTAAGACTAGCGGGAGGTAGGGATACGCAGTATTTT	CASSQDLRLAGGRDTQYF